These 16 T cell receptor beta chains were all obtained from the same sample, sequenced in a study of blood T cell repertoires in COVID-19. The assay was immunoSEQ multiplex PCR, and TCRdb's table has in-frame clones only and misses some. The sample lists around 130,000 clones, roughly 89% occurring once. Sequences were obtained from peripheral blood. The origin of the receptors is a man aged 50 or older with active or convalescent COVID-19.

The chain couples TRBV6-1 to TRBJ1-1; TRBD1 aligns across 8 bases. CDR3 length: 15 amino acids. From germline, CDR1 is MNHNS and CDR2 SASEGT. Germline trimming cut 2 bases from V and 2 bases from J; bases unmatched to any gene: 4. CDR3 in amino acids: CASSERTGPNTEAFF. The CDR3 DNA follows: TGTGCCAGCAGTGAAAGGACAGGGCCAAACACTGAAGCTTTCTTT.

V is TRBV5-4 and J is TRBJ2-5; the D is unclear. V lost 1 base, J lost 1 base, and 8 bases lay in between. The CDR3 is made up of 14 amino acids. CDR1 and CDR2 (germline): SGHNT, YYREEE (reference sequence). CDR3 residues: CASSLITTQETQYF. The CDR3 DNA reads TGTGCCAGCAGCTTGATAACTACCCAAGAGACCCAGTACTTC.

The gene calls are TRBV5-1 and TRBJ1-6, with D unclear. Trimming shortened V by 4 bases and J by 6 bases, and 17 bases separated the two germline ends. The germline CDR1 and CDR2 sequences are SGHRS and YFSETQ. CDR3 size: 16 residues. The CDR3, as DNA: TGCGCCAGCAGCCCGCGGGCACTGGACGGTAATTCACCCCTCCACTTT. It codes for CASSPRALDGNSPLHF.

In its sample, this clone was seen once. The chain couples TRBV6-2 or TRBV6-3 to TRBJ2-7, with D perhaps TRBD2 (5 bases). The CDR3 has 17 residues. CDR1 is MNHEY and CDR2 is SVGEGT in the germline V gene. V was cut by 0 bases and J by 6 bases, with 21 bases left in between. The CDR3 region is CASSYSTELWRIGEQYF. For the CDR3, the DNA is TGTGCCAGCAGTTACTCGACGGAGTTGTGGAGGATCGGCGAGCAGTACTTC.

The gene calls are TRBV2 and TRBJ2-7; TRBD2 aligns across 9 bases. In germline, CDR1 is SNHLY, CDR2 FYNNEI. Trimming at V came to 8 bases and at J to 4 bases, leaving 15 bases not matched to a gene. This CDR3 is 16 amino acids long. The CDR3 nucleotides are TGTGCCAGCTTTCTCCGGGGTAGCGGGAGCCGATACGAGCAGTACTTC. It is translated as CASFLRGSGSRYEQYF. Together with reference TRBV2 and TRBJ2-7, the CDR3 gives the full variable domain: EPEVTQTPSHQVTQMGQEVILRCVPISNHLYFYWYRQILGQKVEFLVSFYNNEISEKSEIFDDQFSVERPDGSNFTLKIRSTKLEDSAMYFCASFLRGSGSRYEQYFGPGTRLTVT.

The J gene is TRBJ1-2, the V gene TRBV4-3, with D possibly being TRBD1 (6 bases). V lost 2 bases to trimming and J lost 0 bases, with 10 bases between them. This CDR3 spans 15 amino acids. CDR1 LGHNA and CDR2 YSLEER come from the germline V gene. CDR3 nucleotide sequence: TGCGCCAGCAGCCAAAAGACAGGTTCTAACTATGGCTACACCTTC. It codes for CASSQKTGSNYGYTF.

The chain couples TRBV19 to TRBJ2-7, with D maybe TRBD1 (6 bases). CDR1 LNHDA and CDR2 SQIVND come from the germline V gene (reference sequence). The V gene lost 3 bases and the J gene lost 1 base, with 16 bases spanning the gap. CDR3 length: 16 amino acids. DNA of the CDR3: TGTGCCAGTAGTATTGGGGGACACACATTATCCTACGAGCAGTACTTC. This codes for CASSIGGHTLSYEQYF.

This chain joins TRBV7-9 and TRBJ2-1; possible D gene TRBD1, 6 bases. The CDR3 runs to 16 residues. Germline CDR1 is SEHNR and CDR2 is FQNEAQ (reference sequence). Trimming removed 4 bases at V and 6 bases at J, with 19 bases between. CDR3 nucleotide sequence: TGTGCCAGCAGCTCTCCCGGGACACCGTTGAGCAATGAGCAGTTCTTC. Encoded protein: CASSSPGTPLSNEQFF. The entire variable domain, with the rest obtained from reference TRBV7-9 and TRBJ2-1, is as follows: DTGVSQNPRHKITKRGQNVTFRCDPISEHNRLYWYRQTLGQGPEFLTYFQNEAQLEKSRLLSDRFSAERPKGSFSTLEIQRTEQGDSAMYLCASSSPGTPLSNEQFFGPGTRLTVL.

The rearrangement links TRBV29-1 to TRBJ1-1, with D possibly TRBD1 on 6 matching bases. The ends were cut back, 6 bases at V and 1 base at J, with 9 bases in the middle. The CDR3 spans 12 residues. The germline V gene has CDR1 SQVTM and CDR2 ANQGSEA. The CDR3 nucleotides are TGCAGCGTGACAGGATGGAACACTGAAGCTTTCTTT. It specifies CSVTGWNTEAFF.

The chain carries TRBV5-4 and TRBJ2-1; the match to TRBD2 covers 7 bases. The CDR3 length is 15 residues. Germline trimming cut 4 bases from V and 0 bases from J; bases unmatched to any gene: 4. In germline, CDR1 is SGHNT, CDR2 YYREEE (reference sequence). Here the CDR3 reads CASSPGRPSYNEQFF. CDR3 sequence (DNA): TGTGCCAGCAGCCCCGGGAGGCCCTCCTACAATGAGCAGTTCTTC.

The genes are TRBV19 and TRBJ1-2; 12 bases fit TRBD1. J was trimmed by 8 bases and V by 6 bases; bases with no gene match: 10. Per germline, CDR1 LNHDA and CDR2 SQIVND (reference sequence). The CDR3 extends over 15 amino acids. CDR3: CASSGPGQGATGYTF. The CDR3 region has the DNA TGTGCCAGTAGCGGCCCGGGACAGGGGGCAACGGGCTACACCTTC. The whole variable domain, remainder taken from reference TRBV19 and TRBJ1-2, is DGGITQSPKYLFRKEGQNVTLSCEQNLNHDAMYWYRQDPGQGLRLIYYSQIVNDFQKGDIAEGYSVSREKKESFPLTVTSAQKNPTAFYLCASSGPGQGATGYTFGSGTRLTVV.

The chain combines TRBV14 with TRBJ2-7; 7 nucleotides agree with TRBD1. This CDR3 comprises 15 residues. Germline values: CDR1 SGHDN, CDR2 FVKESK. With 1 base clipped from V and 3 bases from J, the junction kept 6 bases outside the gene matches. The CDR3 coding sequence is TGTGCCAGCAGCCAAGGGACAGGTGTACACTACGAGCAGTACTTC. This sequence encodes CASSQGTGVHYEQYF.

This clone is a singleton in its sample. CDR3 amino acids: CASSLFAGNTIYF. CDR3 DNA: TGTGCCAGCAGTTTATTTGCGGGAAACACCATATATTTT. This chain links TRBV12-3 or TRBV12-4 with TRBJ1-3; D not certain. The V end lost 2 bases, the J end lost 4 bases, and 6 bases lay between the germline ends. The CDR3 sequence is 13 residues long.

The chain has TRBV30 and TRBJ1-6, with TRBD1 identical over 7 bases. The CDR3 runs to 15 residues. The germline V gene encodes CDR1 GTSNPN and CDR2 SVGIG (reference sequence). Trimming at V came to 3 bases and at J to 10 bases, leaving 12 bases not matched to a gene. The CDR3 loop is CAWRGTVKLGSPLHF. The CDR3, as DNA: TGTGCCTGGAGGGGGACAGTTAAGCTGGGCTCACCCCTCCACTTT.

This chain links TRBV19 with TRBJ1-5; 8 positions agree with TRBD1. This CDR3 comprises 17 residues. Germline loops: CDR1 LNHDA, CDR2 SQIVND (reference sequence). The V and J ends lost 6 bases and 3 bases, in that order; junction bases with no gene match: 13. In DNA, the CDR3 is TGTGCCAGTAGCCAGCCGCTGGACAGGGCCTTCAATCAGCCCCAGCATTTT. Residues: CASSQPLDRAFNQPQHF.

This chain links TRBV6-5 with TRBJ2-7, with D hard to call. The CDR3 totals 15 residues. From germline, CDR1 is MNHEY and CDR2 SVGAGI. V dropped 1 base and J dropped 2 bases, with 12 bases sitting between them. The CDR3 loop reads CASSYWSTRTYEQYF. The CDR3 bases are TGTGCCAGCAGTTACTGGTCCACGAGGACCTACGAGCAGTACTTC.